Listed here are 29 T cell receptor beta chains from one sample, sequenced in a study of CD8 T cells in ankylosing spondylitis. These receptors' targets are unknown. TCRdb re-analysed the 5' RACE reads in MiXCR, keeping a single row per CDR3 protein. The sample lists about 540,000 distinct CDR3 sequences, roughly 13% seen once, with over 6.5% in the top ten. Whole-study findings and limits: Blood from ankylosing spondylitis patients appeared to carry a characteristic roughly 8-variant TCR beta motif.

The specimen was blood, either unsorted or a sorted T cell fraction (not recorded which). These receptors were obtained from a male donor with ankylosing spondylitis.

The rearrangement links TRBV6-4 to TRBJ2-2; 10 bases match TRBD1. V lost 5 bases and J lost 7; bases outside the gene matches: 7. Germline values: CDR1 MRHNA, CDR2 SNTAGT. The CDR3 runs to 15 residues. The CDR3 sequence: CASSLRQGAGGELFF. The CDR3 bases are TGTGCCAGCAGTCTTCGACAGGGGGCAGGCGGGGAGCTGTTTTTT.

This clonotype has a handful of counts. The rearrangement joins TRBV4-2 to TRBJ1-6, with a weak D call TRBD1 (5 bases). The germline V gene encodes CDR1 LGHNA and CDR2 YNFKEQ. CDR3 length equals 18 residues. V lost 0 bases and J 4 bases, leaving 16 bases between the germline ends. The CDR3 region is CASSQEPAGPKYNSPLHF. The DNA for the CDR3 is TGTGCCAGCAGCCAAGAACCTGCAGGGCCCAAGTATAATTCACCCCTCCACTTT.

V gene TRBV7-9 combines with J gene TRBJ2-4; D gene unclear. Trimming took 1 base from V and 0 from J, leaving 7 bases between them. The germline V gene has CDR1 SEHNR and CDR2 FQNEAQ (reference sequence). This CDR3 is 15 amino acids long. CDR3 nucleotides: TGTGCCAGCAGCTTAGTCCCCACAGCCAAAAACATTCAGTACTTC. This translates into CASSLVPTAKNIQYF.

There are many counts of this clonotype. The J gene is TRBJ1-5, the V gene TRBV20-1, with D possibly TRBD1 on 6 matching bases. V was clipped by 4 bases and J by 5 bases, with 12 bases between them. The CDR3 extends over 13 amino acids. Germline lookup yields CDR1 DFQATT and CDR2 SNEGSKA (reference sequence). CDR3: CSAKINRDQPQHF. DNA for the CDR3: TGCAGTGCTAAAATTAACAGGGATCAGCCCCAGCATTTT.

The V gene is TRBV5-4, the J gene TRBJ2-1; D is unresolved. Germline V gives CDR1 SGHNT, CDR2 YYREEE (reference sequence). The CDR3 loop spans 19 amino acids. Trimming left V 0 bases short and J 0 bases short, with 19 bases between. CDR3 DNA sequence: TGTGCCAGCAGCTTGGAGGTTGTTGGCAGATTTAGCTCCTACAATGAGCAGTTCTTC. It translates to CASSLEVVGRFSSYNEQFF.

The rearrangement links TRBV6-1 to TRBJ1-2, with a possible D match to TRBD1 (6 bases). Germline CDR1 is MNHNS and CDR2 is SASEGT. V was cut by 4 bases and J by 4 bases, with 16 bases left in between. The CDR3 length is 15 residues. The CDR3 DNA reads as TGTGCCAGCAGTGCTGAGACAGGTCTGGTCTATGGCTACACCTTC. Encoded protein: CASSAETGLVYGYTF.

The V call is TRBV3-1, the J call TRBJ2-1; TRBD2 aligns across 11 bases. Germline V gene lookup returns CDR1 LGHDT and CDR2 YNNKEL (reference sequence). The CDR3 contains 15 residues. With 10 bases clipped from V and 5 bases from J, the junction kept 10 bases outside the gene matches. As DNA, the CDR3 is TGTGCCACCTCCCTGTTGGGACTAGCGGACAATGAGCAGTTCTTC. It specifies CATSLLGLADNEQFF.

This clonotype was recorded many times. The rearrangement links TRBV12-3 or TRBV12-4 to TRBJ2-3; D not certain. Trimming shortened V by 1 base and J by 10 bases, and 9 bases separated the two germline ends. This CDR3 spans 12 amino acids. This chain's CDR3 is CASSLDRRAQYF. CDR3 nucleotides: TGTGCCAGCAGTTTAGACCGGCGCGCGCAGTATTTT.

This clonotype was observed a handful of times. The genes are TRBV5-1 and TRBJ2-1; the D is unclear. The CDR3 runs 12 residues. CDR1 is SGHRS and CDR2 is YFSETQ in the germline V gene. The germline V and J ends were trimmed by 0 bases and 10 bases, with 8 bases remaining between them. This CDR3 is CASSLALREQFF. The DNA of the CDR3 is TGCGCCAGCAGCTTGGCCTTGAGGGAGCAGTTCTTC.

The chain employs TRBV5-1 and TRBJ2-1; 9 nucleotides line up with TRBD2. Germline V gene lookup returns CDR1 SGHRS and CDR2 YFSETQ. This CDR3 is built from 16 residues. The V segment lost 4 bases and the J segment 8 bases; nucleotides outside the gene matches: 13. CDR3 in DNA: TGCGCCAGCAGCAAGATAGCGGGAGTAGGGCGCGATGAGCAGTTCTTC. This encodes CASSKIAGVGRDEQFF.

In this sample, this clonotype turned up many times. V gene TRBV7-2 combines with J gene TRBJ2-1; 12 bases fit TRBD2. Germline CDR1 SGHTA, CDR2 FQGNSA. V was pared by 2 bases and J by 7 bases, with 6 bases of the junction left unmatched. The CDR3 contains 16 residues. The CDR3 region has the DNA TGTGCCAGCAGCTTAACGACTAGCGGGAGTAAAAATGAGCAGTTCTTC. Translating gives CASSLTTSGSKNEQFF.

In this sample, this clonotype turned up many times. The gene calls are TRBV29-1 and TRBJ2-5; 8 nucleotides agree with TRBD2. Unmatched junction bases numbered 4, after V lost 8 bases and J lost 5 bases. Germline lookup yields CDR1 SQVTM and CDR2 ANQGSEA. The CDR3 consists of 11 residues. The CDR3 nucleotides read TGCAGCCTTGTAGCGGGGGAGACCCAGTACTTC. It codes for CSLVAGETQYF.

This clonotype was seen more than once but under ten times. V gene TRBV7-8 combines with J gene TRBJ2-7; D may be TRBD1 or TRBD2 (5 bases each). The V end was cut by 0 bases, the J end by 7 bases, with 13 bases between. The CDR3 covers 14 residues. Germline CDR1 SGHVS, CDR2 FQNEAQ. The CDR3 coding sequence is TGTGCCAGCAGCTTAGCAGGACGGGACCTAGAGCAGTACTTC. Protein sequence: CASSLAGRDLEQYF.

The chain employs TRBV5-1 and TRBJ1-2; 7 bases match TRBD1. Germline CDR1 and CDR2: SGHRS and YFSETQ. This CDR3 is 13 amino acids long. V shed 5 bases, J shed 9 bases, and the junction held 10 bases outside the gene matches. The CDR3 nucleotides read TGCGCCAGCAGTTACGACAGGGAGAAGAGCTACACCTTC. This translates into CASSYDREKSYTF.

The V and J genes are TRBV27 and TRBJ2-5, with TRBD2 as a possible D gene (6 bases). The CDR3 contains 14 residues. Deletions cut 6 bases from V and 5 bases from J, with 16 bases between. Per germline, CDR1 MNHEY and CDR2 SMNVEV (reference sequence). This CDR3 reads CASSTGGIGETQYF. In DNA, the CDR3 is TGTGCCAGCAGCACCGGGGGAATCGGCGAGACCCAGTACTTC.

This sequence joins TRBV11-2 and TRBJ2-5; 7 bases line up with TRBD2. CDR1 SGHAT and CDR2 FQNNGV come from the germline V gene. The V segment lost 1 base and the J segment 5 bases; nucleotides outside the gene matches: 7. This CDR3 spans 15 amino acids. CDR3 loop: CASSLGVRESETQYF. In nucleotides, the CDR3 is TGTGCCAGCAGCTTAGGGGTGCGGGAGTCGGAGACCCAGTACTTC.

This chain links TRBV5-1 with TRBJ2-5; 7 bases are shared with TRBD1. The J segment lost 5 bases and the V segment lost 0 bases, leaving 10 bases of the junction unmatched. The germline V gene has CDR1 SGHRS and CDR2 YFSETQ. This CDR3 has 16 residues. The CDR3 here is CASSLADRALGETQYF. Written as DNA, the CDR3 is TGCGCCAGCAGCTTGGCCGACAGGGCCCTCGGGGAGACCCAGTACTTC.

This sequence joins TRBV11-2 and TRBJ1-2; 8 bases map to TRBD1. The germline V gene encodes CDR1 SGHAT and CDR2 FQNNGV. The trim removed 0 bases at V and 4 bases at J, leaving 4 bases unmatched. This CDR3 comprises 15 residues. The CDR3 here is CASSLDPGQGYGYTF. CDR3 in DNA: TGTGCCAGCAGCTTAGATCCAGGACAGGGCTATGGCTACACCTTC.

The chain recombines TRBV18 with TRBJ2-4; TRBD1 matches at 8 bases. Looked up from germline, CDR1 is KGHSH and CDR2 is LQKENI. The CDR3 is 14 amino acids. Trimming cost V 5 bases and J 5 bases; bases outside gene matches: 5. The CDR3 reads CASSSGQGQNIQYF. The DNA of the CDR3 is TGTGCCAGCTCATCCGGACAGGGCCAAAACATTCAGTACTTC.

The chain is built from TRBV7-2 and TRBJ1-4, with TRBD1 matching over 7 bases. This CDR3 has 13 amino acids. Germline CDR1 SGHTA, CDR2 FQGNSA. V was pared by 5 bases and J by 10 bases, with 7 bases of the junction left unmatched. CDR3 sequence reads: CASSRQGGGKLFF. In DNA, the CDR3 is TGTGCCAGCAGCCGACAGGGCGGCGGAAAACTGTTTTTT.

This clonotype was counted a few times. V usage is TRBV5-1 and J usage is TRBJ1-2, with a tentative D call TRBD1 (5 bases). CDR1 is SGHRS, CDR2 YFSETQ, per germline. The CDR3 loop spans 14 amino acids. The V and J ends lost 4 bases and 3 bases respectively, with 13 bases between them. The CDR3, as DNA: TGCGCCAGCAGCGTTCAGGGAGAGGACTATGGCTACACCTTC. This sequence encodes CASSVQGEDYGYTF. Variable domain in full (rest from reference TRBV5-1 and TRBJ1-2): KAGVTQTPRYLIKTRGQQVTLSCSPISGHRSVSWYQQTPGQGLQFLFEYFSETQRNKGNFPGRFSGRQFSNSRSEMNVSTLELGDSALYLCASSVQGEDYGYTFGSGTRLTVV.

V gene TRBV15 combines with J gene TRBJ1-4; D gene ambiguous. V shed 2 bases and J shed 8 bases, with 18 bases lying between them. The CDR3 has 16 amino acids. Germline V gene sequence: CDR1 LNHNV, CDR2 YYDKDF (reference sequence). The CDR3 protein is CATSRHLGGLQEKLFF. The CDR3 DNA sequence: TGTGCCACCAGCAGACACCTCGGCGGGCTTCAAGAAAAACTGTTTTTT.

The chain combines TRBV12-5 with TRBJ2-2, with D perhaps assigned TRBD1 or TRBD2 (5 bases each). This CDR3 contains 18 residues. V dropped 7 bases and J dropped 4 bases, with 25 bases sitting between them. Germline CDR1 and CDR2: LGHNT and FRNRAP. The CDR3: CASATAGKEGYGTGELFF. For the CDR3, the DNA is TGTGCTAGTGCTACTGCTGGGAAAGAGGGGTACGGCACCGGGGAGCTGTTTTTT. The variable domain in full, with the rest retrieved from reference TRBV12-5 and TRBJ2-2, is DARVTQTPRHKVTEMGQEVTMRCQPILGHNTVFWYRQTMMQGLELLAYFRNRAPLDDSGMPKDRFSAEMPDATLATLKIQPSEPRDSAVYFCASATAGKEGYGTGELFFGEGSRLTVL.

The V and J genes are TRBV24-1 and TRBJ2-5; D remains unclear. CDR3 length: 12 amino acids. Per germline, CDR1 KGHDR and CDR2 SFDVKD. With 5 bases removed from V and 2 bases from J, the gap between germline ends came to 5 bases. In DNA, the CDR3 is TGTGCCACCAGTGTGGGACAAGAGACCCAGTACTTC. Translating gives CATSVGQETQYF.

This clonotype was detected only a few times. The chain employs TRBV10-3 and TRBJ2-5, with 14 bases fitting TRBD2. The germline V gene has CDR1 ENHRY and CDR2 SYGVKD. The J segment lost 2 bases and the V segment lost 6 bases, leaving 8 bases of the junction unmatched. The CDR3 extends over 17 amino acids. This chain's CDR3 is CAISEGTSGRLQETQYF. In DNA form, the CDR3 reads TGTGCCATCAGCGAGGGGACTAGCGGGAGATTACAAGAGACCCAGTACTTC.

This clonotype was recorded many times. This chain connects TRBV5-1 to TRBJ2-1, with TRBD2 as a possible D gene (6 bases). The V end lost 0 bases, the J end lost 7 bases, and 8 bases lay between the germline ends. CDR1 and CDR2 from the germline V gene are SGHRS and YFSETQ. The CDR3 spans 13 residues. The CDR3, as DNA: TGCGCCAGCAGCTTGGCGGGAGAGAATGAGCAGTTCTTC. Amino acids: CASSLAGENEQFF.

This clonotype came up many times. The rearrangement joins TRBV5-1 to TRBJ2-6, with D uncertain. CDR1 and CDR2 from the germline V gene are SGHRS and YFSETQ. This CDR3 region has 14 residues. Trimming stripped 7 bases from V and 1 base from J, with 9 bases between. The chain's CDR3 is CASGTMSGANVLTF. The CDR3, as DNA: TGCGCCAGCGGCACGATGTCTGGGGCCAACGTCCTGACTTTC.

This clonotype appeared a few times. This chain uses TRBV5-6 with TRBJ2-7; 7 positions agree with TRBD1. V lost 2 bases and J lost 4; bases outside the gene matches: 3. The V gene's germline CDR1 is SGHDT and CDR2 YYEEEE. This CDR3 comprises 13 residues. CDR3 nucleotides: TGTGCCAGCAGCTTTGGGACAGTTTACGAGCAGTACTTC. Translating it yields CASSFGTVYEQYF.

This clonotype came up many times. The chain has TRBV29-1 and TRBJ2-5; tentatively, D is TRBD1 (6 bases). The CDR3 totals 13 residues. V was trimmed by 4 bases and J by 3 bases, leaving 12 bases between them. The germline gives CDR1 SQVTM, CDR2 ANQGSEA. CDR3 residues: CSVGGRTEETQYF. The CDR3 DNA reads TGCAGCGTTGGCGGCCGGACAGAAGAGACCCAGTACTTC.